The 21 T cell receptor beta chains below were found in one sample sequenced in a study of blood T cell repertoires in COVID-19. Some clones are missing from TCRdb's copy, which holds only in-frame ones; the method was immunoSEQ multiplex PCR. The sample lists about 310,000 clones; around 87% were seen once. Specimen: peripheral blood. Receptor source: a woman in her 50s who had recovered from COVID-19.

The table lists this clone with a few counts. The J gene is TRBJ2-3, the V gene TRBV7-2; 11 bases match TRBD2. This CDR3 has 17 amino acids. In germline, CDR1 is SGHTA, CDR2 FQGNSA. V shed 1 base, J shed 1 base, and the junction held 4 bases outside the gene matches. The CDR3, as DNA: TGTGCCAGCAGCTTAGACGGACTAGCGGGCCGCACAGATACGCAGTATTTT. Its protein is CASSLDGLAGRTDTQYF. Combining the CDR3 with reference TRBV7-2 and TRBJ2-3 gives the whole variable domain GAGVSQSPSNKVTEKGKDVELRCDPISGHTALYWYRQSLGQGLEFLIYFQGNSAPDKSGLPSDRFSAERTGGSVSTLTIQRTQQEDSAVYLCASSLDGLAGRTDTQYFGPGTRLTVL.

This clone has more than one count but fewer than ten. In DNA form, the CDR3 reads TGCGCCAGCAGATCTTCTGGGACAGGGGGCGATAATTCACCCCTCCACTTT. The encoded protein is CASRSSGTGGDNSPLHF. The chain combines TRBV4-1 with TRBJ1-6; 12 bases align to TRBD1. The germline CDR1 and CDR2 sequences are MGHRA and YSYEKL. The ends lost 6 bases at V and 5 bases at J; junction bases unmatched: 8. CDR3 length: 17 amino acids.

The gene calls are TRBV19 and TRBJ2-2, with TRBD1 matching over 11 bases. CDR1 LNHDA and CDR2 SQIVND come from the germline V gene (reference sequence). CDR3 length equals 19 residues. V gave up 5 bases and J gave up 0 bases; unmatched junction bases: 11. In DNA, the CDR3 is TGTGCCAGTAGTCACCGGACAGGGGGCTCATCAGCGAACACCGGGGAGCTGTTTTTT. It is translated as CASSHRTGGSSANTGELFF.

V and J are TRBV28 and TRBJ1-6; no definite D call. With 4 bases removed from V and 7 bases from J, the gap between germline ends came to 8 bases. The germline CDR1 and CDR2 sequences are MDHEN and SYDVKM. CDR3 length: 13 amino acids. The CDR3 here is CASSSSVNSPLHF. CDR3 DNA sequence: TGTGCCAGCAGTTCTAGCGTAAATTCACCCCTCCACTTT.

This clone was seen once. As DNA, the CDR3 is TGTGCCAGCAGCCATCGCGACAGCTTTGGCTACACCTTC. Protein sequence: CASSHRDSFGYTF. V is TRBV3-1 (or the pseudogene TRBV3-2) and J is TRBJ1-2; possible D gene TRBD1, 5 bases. Germline CDR1 reads LGHDT; CDR2 reads YNNKEL (reference sequence). V lost 3 bases and J 7 bases, leaving 12 bases between the germline ends. CDR3 length: 13 amino acids.

The CDR3 DNA is TGTGCCTGGAACAGGGATTACAATCAGCCCCAGCATTTT. Its translation is CAWNRDYNQPQHF. The V and J genes are TRBV30 and TRBJ1-5; tentative D call: TRBD1 (6 bases). Germline loops: CDR1 GTSNPN, CDR2 SVGIG (reference sequence). The CDR3 is made up of 13 amino acids. Trimming took 4 bases from V and 3 from J, leaving 10 bases between them.

The chain has TRBV6-5 and TRBJ2-5; 8 bases agree with TRBD2. Germline-derived CDR1 and CDR2 are MNHEY and SVGAGI. Trimming took 7 bases from V and 3 from J; bases not matched to a gene: 4. This CDR3 is built from 13 residues. As DNA, the CDR3 is TGTGCCAGCATCGGGACTAGAAAAGAGACCCAGTACTTC. Amino acids: CASIGTRKETQYF.

The rearrangement links TRBV10-2 to TRBJ2-1, with D perhaps TRBD2 (6 bases). The CDR3 totals 15 residues. Germline-derived CDR1 and CDR2 are WSHSY and SAAADI. The V gene lost 7 bases and the J gene lost 4 bases, with 17 bases spanning the gap. The CDR3 loop is CASTETRSAYNEQFF. The CDR3 nucleotides read TGCGCCAGCACCGAGACTAGATCGGCGTACAATGAGCAGTTCTTC.

V and J are TRBV6-2 or TRBV6-3 and TRBJ2-1; 8 bases align to TRBD1. V trimming: 2 bases; J trimming: 0 bases; junction bases outside the gene matches: 6. This CDR3 contains 17 residues. Per germline, CDR1 MNHEY and CDR2 SVGEGT. The DNA for the CDR3 is TGTGCCAGCAGTTACCGACAGGGGTCGAGCTCCTACAATGAGCAGTTCTTC. This translates into CASSYRQGSSSYNEQFF.

Concerning this clone: One end of the junction is discordant with germline, which a read error may explain. V is TRBV7-7 and J is TRBJ2-7, with 9 bases matching TRBD2. Germline V gives CDR1 SSHAT, CDR2 FNYEAQ (reference sequence). This CDR3 region has 16 residues. CDR3 in amino acids: CASSFPSGNGSYEQYF. In DNA, the CDR3 is TGTGCTAGCAGCTTCCCTAGCGGGAACGGGTCCTACGAGCAGTACTTC.

The V gene is TRBV11-1, the J gene TRBJ2-1, with TRBD2 identical over 10 bases. The CDR3 length is 15 residues. Germline loops: CDR1 SGHAT, CDR2 FQDESV (reference sequence). The V segment lost 1 base and the J segment 9 bases; nucleotides outside the gene matches: 6. This CDR3 reads CASSLGLAGVVEQFF. For the CDR3, the DNA is TGTGCCAGCAGCTTAGGCCTAGCGGGAGTAGTTGAGCAGTTCTTC.

This clone was detected ten times or more. This chain joins TRBV9 and TRBJ2-6; 13 nucleotides agree with TRBD2. CDR1 is SGDLS and CDR2 is YYNGEE in the germline V gene. Trimming cost V 3 bases and J 0 bases; bases outside gene matches: 0. CDR3 length equals 17 residues. This CDR3 is CASSGTSGSSGANVLTF. As DNA, the CDR3 is TGTGCCAGCAGCGGGACTAGCGGGAGCTCTGGGGCCAACGTCCTGACTTTC.

The chain links TRBV11-2 to TRBJ1-5; 8 bases are a match to TRBD1. Germline V gives CDR1 SGHAT, CDR2 FQNNGV. This CDR3 has 14 amino acids. Trimming cost V 4 bases and J 3 bases; bases outside gene matches: 2. CDR3 loop: CASSWGQDNQPQHF. The DNA of the CDR3 is TGTGCCAGCAGCTGGGGACAGGACAATCAGCCCCAGCATTTT.

This rearrangement joins TRBV6-5 to TRBJ2-7; TRBD2 matches at 8 bases. V shed 0 bases, J shed 5 bases, and the junction held 9 bases outside the gene matches. The CDR3 loop spans 16 amino acids. CDR1 and CDR2 from the germline V gene are MNHEY and SVGAGI. In DNA, the CDR3 is TGTGCCAGCAGTTACTCGGTGTCGGGAGGGTCCCACGAGCAGTACTTC. It translates to CASSYSVSGGSHEQYF.

The chain carries TRBV13 and TRBJ2-7; D ambiguous. This CDR3 is 13 amino acids long. V lost 5 bases and J 2 bases, leaving 10 bases between the germline ends. Germline CDR1 is PRHDT and CDR2 is FYEKMQ (reference sequence). The CDR3 sequence is CASSDPTAYEQYF. The CDR3 bases are TGTGCCAGCAGCGATCCCACTGCCTACGAGCAGTACTTC.

This clone showed up just a few times. The V call is TRBV28, the J call TRBJ2-7; 10 bases align to TRBD1. The length of the CDR3 is 15 residues. The J segment lost 6 bases and the V segment lost 6 bases, leaving 11 bases of the junction unmatched. Germline CDR1 and CDR2: MDHEN and SYDVKM. CDR3 sequence reads: CASSPTGTGALEQYF. The DNA for the CDR3 is TGTGCCAGCAGCCCTACCGGGACAGGGGCTCTCGAGCAGTACTTC. Combining the CDR3 with reference TRBV28 and TRBJ2-7 gives the whole variable domain DVKVTQSSRYLVKRTGEKVFLECVQDMDHENMFWYRQDPGLGLRLIYFSYDVKMKEKGDIPEGYSVSREKKERFSLILESASTNQTSMYLCASSPTGTGALEQYFGPGTRLTVT.

CDR3 DNA sequence: TGTGCCGCATCCCAAACCCGGTCATGGGACAGGGAGGGCAATCAGCCCCAGCATTTT. Its protein is CAASQTRSWDREGNQPQHF. The chain is built from TRBV24-1 and TRBJ1-5; the match to TRBD1 covers 9 bases. Germline assignment: CDR1 KGHDR and CDR2 SFDVKD. The CDR3 has 19 amino acids. V shed 12 bases and J 2 bases; nucleotides not matched to a gene: 22.

The DNA for the CDR3 is TGTGCCAGCAGCTTAATAACTAACTATGGCTACACCTTC. This sequence encodes CASSLITNYGYTF. J is TRBJ1-2 and V is TRBV7-9; D call uncertain. Germline V gene sequence: CDR1 SEHNR, CDR2 FQNEAQ (reference sequence). The CDR3 sequence is 13 residues long. V was pared by 2 bases and J by 0 bases, with 4 bases between. Filled out from reference TRBV7-9 and TRBJ1-2, the complete variable domain reads DTGVSQNPRHKITKRGQNVTFRCDPISEHNRLYWYRQTLGQGPEFLTYFQNEAQLEKSRLLSDRFSAERPKGSFSTLEIQRTEQGDSAMYLCASSLITNYGYTFGSGTRLTVV.

This clone has a handful of counts. This rearrangement joins TRBV3-1 (or the pseudogene TRBV3-2) to TRBJ2-2; TRBD2 aligns across 9 bases. This CDR3 contains 16 residues. V gave up 1 base and J gave up 6 bases; unmatched junction bases: 6. Per germline, CDR1 LGHDT and CDR2 YNNKEL (reference sequence). In DNA form, the CDR3 reads TGTGCCAGCAGCCAAGTAGCGGGGGAGGGGTCCGGGGAGCTGTTTTTT. Its translation is CASSQVAGEGSGELFF.

The gene calls are TRBV25-1 and TRBJ2-3, with 14 bases fitting TRBD2. Germline CDR1 MGHDK, CDR2 SYGVNS. After removal of 4 bases from V and 5 bases from J, the junction contained 2 bases not matched to a gene. The CDR3 covers 15 residues. The CDR3 protein is CASSGGLAGVDTQYF. CDR3 nucleotides: TGTGCCAGCAGTGGGGGACTAGCGGGGGTAGATACGCAGTATTTT.

This clone has only a few counts. The sample holds other DNA sequences that translate to the same CDR3. The chain joins TRBV29-1 to TRBJ1-3; D call uncertain. V lost 6 bases, J lost 0 bases, and 9 bases lay in between. The germline V gene has CDR1 SQVTM and CDR2 ANQGSEA. The CDR3 extends over 13 amino acids. The CDR3 protein is CSVSQSSGNTIYF. CDR3 sequence (DNA): TGCAGCGTCAGTCAAAGCTCTGGAAACACCATATATTTT.